This T cell receptor beta chain was recovered during a study of molecular identifiers for immune sequencing clone quantification. This clonotype came up many times. Its target is not known. With 10%, 30% or 50% of RNA, about 20,000 to 1,100,000 naive CD8 T cells were sequenced. A CD8+CD4-CCR7+CD45RA+ phenotype served as the sorting definition for naive CD8 T cells. The CDR3 sequence is 14 residues long. Germline assignment: CDR1 SGHVS and CDR2 FNYEAQ. V lost 5 bases to trimming and J lost 6 bases, with 17 bases between them. Study outcomes and limitations: Clonotypes topping 20 RNA copies carried over 97% of effector molecules but under 1% of naive ones. For highly expanded clones, sizes could be underestimated when identical TCR molecules share a barcode.

TCRdb re-called the PCR reads through MiXCR, storing one row per CDR3 protein. Of approximately 500,000 distinct CDR3 sequences in the sample, about 21% were seen once. This chain links TRBV7-6 with TRBJ2-7, with D perhaps TRBD1 (6 bases). Sequencing used naive CD8+ T cells from blood, with Jurkat cell RNA spiked in. Indicated subset: FACS-sorted CD8+CD4-CCR7+CD45RA+ naive T cells. The sequence derives from a human donor in good health. Some libraries in this study had Jurkat cell RNA spiked in. The CDR3 here is CASSVYLTGPEQYF. CDR3 coding DNA: TGTGCCAGCAGCGTTTACCTAACAGGGCCCGAGCAGTACTTC.